The clone carrying this T cell receptor (beta chain) was counted a few times. Its antigen is still unknown. This PCR relied on a set of 60 Vbeta primers and 13 Jbeta primers. Clones were sequenced by immunoSEQ multiplex PCR, and TCRdb holds only the in-frame ones, with some missing. The data show approximately 140,000 clones, approximately 80% seen once. Regarding donors, all were healthy bone marrow donors. This sample is drawn from a study of cytomegalovirus exposure and HLA in healthy donors. Study-wide results and caveats: TCR beta V segments were, for the most part, productive about 87% or about 30% of the time in an earlier analysis. Later analysis revealed greater clonal expansion in HLA-associated TCR beta chains than in equally common others.

Input material: PBMCs. The TCR originated in a man between 18 and 29 years old in good health and CMV-seronegative.

The CDR3 sequence: CASSSPGTHGNEQFF. Here the CDR3 DNA reads TGCGCCAGCAGCTCCCCCGGGACACACGGGAATGAGCAGTTCTTC. The V gene is TRBV5-1, the J gene TRBJ2-1; D is possibly TRBD1 (6 bases). CDR1 SGHRS and CDR2 YFSETQ come from the germline V gene. The length of the CDR3 is 15 residues. Trimming cost V 3 bases and J 7 bases, with 17 bases left between them.